This entry concerns a single T cell receptor beta chain. Antigen unknown. The data belong to a study of Graves' ophthalmopathy and Graves' hyperthyroidism. General study results and limits: Clonotypes were expanded in thyroid at above 0.001 frequency, and most also appeared in blood.

Scientists amplified the TCR beta CDR3 regions from RNA transcripts. A first-round RT-PCR used HTBI primers, followed by a second-round multiplex PCR. One entry per CDR3 protein, called by TCRdb with MiXCR from the multiplex PCR reads. The sample shows over a million distinct CDR3 sequences, about two fifths of them seen only once. Each diagnosis was determined on the basis of clinical symptoms, serum thyroxine, TRAb, thyroid ultrasound and orbital computed tomography. The TCR originated in an adult man with Graves' hyperthyroidism. Sequenced sample: peripheral blood or thyroid tissue (not recorded which).

In DNA, the CDR3 is TGTGCCAGCAGCGCAGGACTAGCGGGAACCACAAAGACCCAGTACTTC. It yields the protein CASSAGLAGTTKTQYF. The chain has TRBV3-1 and TRBJ2-5, with 12 positions matching TRBD2. In germline, CDR1 is LGHDT, CDR2 YNNKEL (reference sequence). The CDR3 totals 16 residues. After removal of 5 bases from V and 6 bases from J, the junction contained 10 bases not matched to a gene.